Each of the 10 T cell receptor beta chains below was sequenced from the same sample in a study of Graves' ophthalmopathy and Graves' hyperthyroidism. The authors amplified TCR beta CDR3 regions from RNA transcripts. Scientists carried out first-round RT-PCR using HTBI primers and then a second-round multiplex PCR. TCRdb recomputed calls from the multiplex PCR reads with MiXCR, one row per CDR3 protein. Counted here are about 1.2 million distinct CDR3 sequences, roughly 35% occurring once; the ten biggest clones make up 11%. What was sequenced was peripheral blood or thyroid tissue (not recorded which). The receptor set was obtained from an adult man with Graves' hyperthyroidism.

This clonotype was seen many times. This chain connects TRBV19 to TRBJ2-7, with D unclear. The ends were cut back, 6 bases at V and 6 bases at J, with 18 bases in the middle. The CDR3 contains 14 residues. Germline-derived CDR1 and CDR2 are LNHDA and SQIVND (reference sequence). In DNA, the CDR3 is TGTGCCAGTAGCCCCGACACAGTTACGGGCGAGCAGTACTTC. Amino acids: CASSPDTVTGEQYF.

DNA for the CDR3: TGTGCCAGCAGCTTTCCGGACAGGGGTGGCACTGAAGCTTTCTTT. This translates into CASSFPDRGGTEAFF. The chain employs TRBV5-8 and TRBJ1-1, with TRBD1 identical over 9 bases. Germline CDR1 is SGHTS and CDR2 is YDEGEE. Trimming removed 2 bases from V and 4 bases from J; junction bases left unmatched: 6. CDR3 length: 15 residues.

In regard to this clonotype: This may be a read error: a much more frequent sequence differs by one nucleotide. The chain has TRBV2 and TRBJ2-7; D uncertain. The CDR3 runs 14 residues. Trimming removed 6 bases at V and 5 bases at J, with 17 bases between. Germline lookup yields CDR1 SNHLY and CDR2 FYNNEI. CDR3 loop: CASSPGPTPHEQYF. CDR3 bases: TGTGCCAGCAGCCCCGGACCCACCCCCCACGAGCAGTACTTC.

This clonotype was recorded only once. It is likely a read error, because the conserved phenylalanine at the end of the CDR3 is missing. This sequence joins TRBV7-2 and TRBJ1-1; D uncertain. Germline CDR1 reads SGHTA; CDR2 reads FQGNSA. V was clipped by 2 bases and J by 1 base, with 26 bases between them. The CDR3 spans 20 residues. The CDR3 nucleotides are TGTGCCAGCAGCTTAAGGCCCGTGGGCAACACCCATTCGCGGAACACTGAAGCTTTCCTT. As protein: CASSLRPVGNTHSRNTEAFL.

This clonotype was counted only a few times. The V and J genes are TRBV6-5 and TRBJ1-1; weak D call: TRBD1 (5 bases). The CDR3 has 15 residues. Per germline, CDR1 MNHEY and CDR2 SVGAGI. V was pared by 0 bases and J by 5 bases, with 13 bases between. In nucleotides, the CDR3 is TGTGCCAGCAGTTACTCGAAGAGGGGCGGGACTGAAGCTTTCTTT. Translated, it gives CASSYSKRGGTEAFF.

This clonotype was seen many times. This chain joins TRBV5-5 and TRBJ2-5, with 12 bases matching TRBD2. This CDR3 region has 17 residues. V lost 3 bases, J lost 2 bases, and 8 bases stayed unmatched. Per the germline V gene, CDR1 is SGHKS and CDR2 is YYEKEE (reference sequence). The CDR3: CASSSSPGLAGQETQYF. The CDR3 DNA reads TGTGCCAGCAGCTCCTCCCCTGGACTAGCGGGGCAAGAGACCCAGTACTTC.

This chain links TRBV29-1 with TRBJ1-2, with a weak D call TRBD1 (5 bases). Germline V gene lookup returns CDR1 SQVTM and CDR2 ANQGSEA. CDR3 size: 12 residues. With 6 bases removed from V and 4 bases from J, the gap between germline ends came to 12 bases. CDR3 sequence (DNA): TGCAGCGTCTCTTATGGGGGCTATGGCTACACCTTC. Amino acids: CSVSYGGYGYTF.

This clonotype was found many times. The genes are TRBV6-6 and TRBJ2-7; D call uncertain. The V and J ends lost 7 bases and 4 bases respectively, with 8 bases between them. The CDR3 covers 11 residues. Germline V CDR1 and CDR2: MNHNY, SVGAGI (reference sequence). DNA of the CDR3: TGTGCCAGCACGACACTATACGAGCAGTACTTC. It is translated as CASTTLYEQYF.

V is TRBV12-3 or TRBV12-4 and J is TRBJ2-2, with D maybe TRBD1 (6 bases). Trimming stripped 4 bases from V and 4 bases from J, with 7 bases between. The CDR3 totals 13 residues. CDR3 nucleotides: TGTGCCAGCAGTTGGGACACCACCGGGGAGCTGTTTTTT. Translated, it gives CASSWDTTGELFF.

The table lists this clonotype with many counts. This chain links TRBV4-1 with TRBJ2-7; D is perhaps TRBD2 (6 bases). Per germline, CDR1 MGHRA and CDR2 YSYEKL. There are 16 residues in the CDR3. Trimming left V 5 bases short and J 6 bases short, with 23 bases between. CDR3 in amino acids: CASSSYEWGEEREQYF. The CDR3 bases are TGCGCCAGCAGCTCGTATGAGTGGGGGGAAGAGCGCGAGCAGTACTTC.